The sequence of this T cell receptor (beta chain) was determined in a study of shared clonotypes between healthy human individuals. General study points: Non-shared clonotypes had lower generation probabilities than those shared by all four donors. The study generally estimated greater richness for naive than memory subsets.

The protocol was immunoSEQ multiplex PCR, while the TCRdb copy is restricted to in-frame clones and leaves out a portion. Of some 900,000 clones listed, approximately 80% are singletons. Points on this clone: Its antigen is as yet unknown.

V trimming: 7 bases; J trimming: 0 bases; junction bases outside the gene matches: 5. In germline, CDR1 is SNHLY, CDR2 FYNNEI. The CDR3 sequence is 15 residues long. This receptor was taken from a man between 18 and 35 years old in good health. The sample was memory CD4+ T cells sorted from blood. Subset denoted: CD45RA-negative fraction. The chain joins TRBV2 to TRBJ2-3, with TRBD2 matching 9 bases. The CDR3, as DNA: TGTGCCAGCAAGACTAGCGGCACTAGCACAGATACGCAGTATTTT. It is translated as CASKTSGTSTDTQYF.